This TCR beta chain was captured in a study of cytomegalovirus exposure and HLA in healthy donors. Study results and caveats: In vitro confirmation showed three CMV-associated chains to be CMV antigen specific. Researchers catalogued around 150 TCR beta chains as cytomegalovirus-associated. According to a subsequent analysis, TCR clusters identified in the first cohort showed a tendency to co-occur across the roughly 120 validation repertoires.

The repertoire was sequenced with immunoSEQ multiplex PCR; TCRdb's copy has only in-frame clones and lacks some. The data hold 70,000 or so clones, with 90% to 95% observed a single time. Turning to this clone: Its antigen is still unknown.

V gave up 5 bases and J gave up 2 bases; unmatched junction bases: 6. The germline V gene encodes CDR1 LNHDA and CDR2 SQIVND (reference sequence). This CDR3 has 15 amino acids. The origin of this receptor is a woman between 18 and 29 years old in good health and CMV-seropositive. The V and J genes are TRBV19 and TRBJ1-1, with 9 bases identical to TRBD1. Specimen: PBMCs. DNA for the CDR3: TGTGCCAGTAGTGTAAGGACAGGGGAAAACACTGAAGCTTTCTTT. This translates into CASSVRTGENTEAFF.